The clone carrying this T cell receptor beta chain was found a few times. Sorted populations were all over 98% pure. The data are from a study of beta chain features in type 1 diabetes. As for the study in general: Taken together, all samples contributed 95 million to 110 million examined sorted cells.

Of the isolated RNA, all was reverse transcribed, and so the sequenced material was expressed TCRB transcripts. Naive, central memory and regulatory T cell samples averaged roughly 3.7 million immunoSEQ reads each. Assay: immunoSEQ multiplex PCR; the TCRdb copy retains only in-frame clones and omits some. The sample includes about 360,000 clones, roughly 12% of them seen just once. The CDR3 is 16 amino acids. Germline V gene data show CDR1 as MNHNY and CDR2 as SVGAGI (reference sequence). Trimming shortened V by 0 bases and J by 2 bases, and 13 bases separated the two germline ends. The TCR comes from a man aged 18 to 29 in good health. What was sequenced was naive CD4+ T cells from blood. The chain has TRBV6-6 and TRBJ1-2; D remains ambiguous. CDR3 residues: CASSYSVPGSNYGYTF. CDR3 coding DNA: TGTGCCAGCAGTTACTCGGTGCCAGGATCGAACTATGGCTACACCTTC.